The 12 T cell receptor beta chains below come from one sample, sequenced in a study of T cells in Graves' hyperthyroidism and ophthalmopathy. Amplified TCR beta CDR3 regions came from RNA transcripts. The HTBI primer set drove a first-round RT-PCR of the TCR CDR3. Each CDR3 protein is one row after TCRdb ran MiXCR on the multiplex PCR reads. The sample lists fewer than 110,000 distinct CDR3 sequences; 15% to 20% were seen once. Sequencing was performed on blood. The receptors were sampled from a woman aged 45-65 years with Graves' hyperthyroidism.

The sample holds many counts of this clonotype. The rearrangement uses TRBV11-1 and TRBJ2-1; 8 nucleotides agree with TRBD2. Germline CDR1 reads SGHAT; CDR2 reads FQDESV (reference sequence). V gave up 6 bases and J gave up 0 bases; unmatched junction bases: 4. The CDR3 is 15 residues long. The CDR3 sequence: CASRPGLASYNEQFF. In nucleotides, the CDR3 is TGTGCCAGCAGGCCCGGACTAGCCTCCTACAATGAGCAGTTCTTC. The full variable domain, rest sourced from reference TRBV11-1 and TRBJ2-1, is EAEVAQSPRYKITEKSQAVAFWCDPISGHATLYWYRQILGQGPELLVQFQDESVVDDSQLPKDRFSAERLKGVDSTLKIQPAELGDSAMYLCASRPGLASYNEQFFGPGTRLTVL.

This clonotype was picked up many times. The chain carries TRBV7-2 and TRBJ2-7, with D perhaps TRBD2 (6 bases). The germline CDR1 and CDR2 sequences are SGHTA and FQGNSA. The CDR3 is 14 residues long. Trimming left V 4 bases short and J 5 bases short, with 15 bases between. In nucleotides, the CDR3 is TGTGCCAGCAGCTCGGGACTTGGAGTGAACGAGCAGTACTTC. As protein: CASSSGLGVNEQYF.

This clonotype occurred many times. The chain is built from TRBV7-8 and TRBJ2-1, with D possibly being TRBD1 (5 bases). Germline-derived CDR1 and CDR2 are SGHVS and FQNEAQ. The CDR3 runs 16 residues. V lost 2 bases and J 7 bases, leaving 18 bases between the germline ends. In nucleotides, the CDR3 is TGTGCCAGCAGCTTACCAAGGTGGCAGGGAACAAATGAGCAGTTCTTC. It yields the protein CASSLPRWQGTNEQFF.

This clonotype was counted only a few times. This chain connects TRBV4-1 to TRBJ2-3; 10 nucleotides agree with TRBD2. After removal of 0 bases from V and 5 bases from J, the junction contained 5 bases not matched to a gene. CDR1 and CDR2 from the germline V gene are MGHRA and YSYEKL. The CDR3 length is 16 residues. For the CDR3, the DNA is TGCGCCAGCAGCCAAGACACTAGCGGGATGTTAGATACGCAGTATTTT. Amino acid sequence: CASSQDTSGMLDTQYF.

This clonotype appeared many times. The chain employs TRBV12-3 or TRBV12-4 and TRBJ2-2, with a tentative D call TRBD2 (6 bases). The CDR3 totals 16 residues. V lost 4 bases and J lost 6, with 18 bases in between. The CDR3 DNA sequence: TGTGCCAGCAGTTCCGGCAGGGTCGGAGGGCCCGGGGAGCTGTTTTTT. It yields the protein CASSSGRVGGPGELFF.

This clonotype appeared many times. The chain combines TRBV19 with TRBJ2-2, with 8 nucleotides matching TRBD1. In germline, CDR1 is LNHDA, CDR2 SQIVND (reference sequence). The CDR3 has 14 amino acids. J lost 10 bases, V lost 8 bases, and 12 bases had no gene match. The CDR3 DNA sequence: TGTGCCAGTTACAGGACAGGGACGGCAGAGGAGCTGTTTTTT. Translation: CASYRTGTAEELFF.

The chain couples TRBV3-1 to TRBJ2-1; 10 nucleotides align to TRBD2. From germline, CDR1 is LGHDT and CDR2 YNNKEL (reference sequence). The CDR3 totals 16 residues. J was trimmed by 0 bases and V by 3 bases; bases with no gene match: 2. The CDR3 coding sequence is TGTGCCAGCAGCCAGACTAGCGGGCGCTCCTACAATGAGCAGTTCTTC. This encodes CASSQTSGRSYNEQFF.

This clonotype was picked up many times. The chain uses TRBV30 and TRBJ1-3; D is uncertain. This CDR3 has 14 amino acids. The germline CDR1 and CDR2 sequences are GTSNPN and SVGIG (reference sequence). The V and J ends lost 4 bases and 1 base respectively, with 11 bases between them. The CDR3: CAWKELGSGNTIYF. DNA for the CDR3: TGTGCCTGGAAAGAGTTGGGTTCTGGAAACACCATATATTTT.

There are many counts of this clonotype. The chain carries TRBV2 and TRBJ2-3; a weak D match, TRBD2 (5 bases). Germline CDR1 reads SNHLY; CDR2 reads FYNNEI. Trimming pared 6 bases from V and 6 bases from J, leaving 16 bases between. The CDR3 is made up of 14 amino acids. CDR3 nucleotide sequence: TGTGCCAGCAGCCCTAGCTACGTCTCTGATACGCAGTATTTT. It codes for CASSPSYVSDTQYF.

At least ten counts were recorded for this clonotype. The V and J genes are TRBV3-1 and TRBJ1-4; D remains ambiguous. V lost 1 base to trimming and J lost 6 bases, with 9 bases between them. The CDR3 runs 14 residues. Germline V gene sequence: CDR1 LGHDT, CDR2 YNNKEL (reference sequence). In DNA, the CDR3 is TGTGCCAGCAGCCAAGTTGCGGCCCATGAAAAACTGTTTTTT. It is translated as CASSQVAAHEKLFF. The entire variable domain, with the rest obtained from reference TRBV3-1 and TRBJ1-4, is as follows: DTAVSQTPKYLVTQMGNDKSIKCEQNLGHDTMYWYKQDSKKFLKIMFSYNNKELIINETVPNRFSPKSPDKAHLNLHINSLELGDSAVYFCASSQVAAHEKLFFGSGTQLSVL.

This clonotype was seen many times. V and J are TRBV7-9 and TRBJ2-5; D is undetermined. CDR3 length: 13 amino acids. Germline CDR1 and CDR2: SEHNR and FQNEAQ (reference sequence). The ends were cut back, 5 bases at V and 3 bases at J, with 10 bases in the middle. This CDR3 is CASSPRAEETQYF. DNA of the CDR3: TGTGCCAGCAGCCCCCGGGCAGAAGAGACCCAGTACTTC.

This clonotype was seen many times. This chain connects TRBV30 to TRBJ1-2, with TRBD1 matching over 11 bases. This CDR3 has 14 residues. V was clipped by 1 base and J by 6 bases; unmatched bases: 4. Germline-derived CDR1 and CDR2 are GTSNPN and SVGIG (reference sequence). CDR3 sequence reads: CAWSGTGGVDGYTF. CDR3 bases: TGTGCCTGGAGTGGGACAGGGGGCGTAGATGGCTACACCTTC.